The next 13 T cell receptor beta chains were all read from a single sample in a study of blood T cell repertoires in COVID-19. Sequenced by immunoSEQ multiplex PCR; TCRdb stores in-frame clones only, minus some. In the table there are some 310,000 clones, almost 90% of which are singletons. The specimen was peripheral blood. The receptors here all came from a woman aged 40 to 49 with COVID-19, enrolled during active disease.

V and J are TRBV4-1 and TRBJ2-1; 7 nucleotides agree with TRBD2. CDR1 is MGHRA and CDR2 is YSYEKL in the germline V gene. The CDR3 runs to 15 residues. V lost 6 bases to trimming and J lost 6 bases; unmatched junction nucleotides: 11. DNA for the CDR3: TGCGCCAGCAGTTTCGATTCAACTAGCGTCAATGAGCAGTTCTTC. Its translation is CASSFDSTSVNEQFF.

As DNA, the CDR3 is TGTGCCAGTAGTATAGATCAGGGTAGCGGGAGATACGAGCAGTACTTC. It encodes CASSIDQGSGRYEQYF. The chain couples TRBV19 to TRBJ2-7, with 9 bases aligning to TRBD2. Germline-derived CDR1 and CDR2 are LNHDA and SQIVND (reference sequence). The V segment lost 0 bases and the J segment 4 bases; nucleotides outside the gene matches: 7. The CDR3 runs to 16 residues.

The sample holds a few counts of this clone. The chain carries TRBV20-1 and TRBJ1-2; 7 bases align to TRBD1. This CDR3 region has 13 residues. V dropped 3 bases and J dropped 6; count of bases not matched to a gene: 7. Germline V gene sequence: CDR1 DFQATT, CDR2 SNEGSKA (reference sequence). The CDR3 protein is CSASRQGVDGYTF. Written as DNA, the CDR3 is TGCAGTGCTAGTCGGCAGGGGGTTGATGGCTACACCTTC.

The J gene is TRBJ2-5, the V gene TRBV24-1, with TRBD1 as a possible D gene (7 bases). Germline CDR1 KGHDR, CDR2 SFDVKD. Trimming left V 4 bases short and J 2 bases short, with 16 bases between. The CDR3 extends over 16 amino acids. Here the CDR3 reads CATSDPGGTFQETQYF. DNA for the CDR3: TGTGCCACCAGTGACCCAGGGGGGACCTTTCAAGAGACCCAGTACTTC.

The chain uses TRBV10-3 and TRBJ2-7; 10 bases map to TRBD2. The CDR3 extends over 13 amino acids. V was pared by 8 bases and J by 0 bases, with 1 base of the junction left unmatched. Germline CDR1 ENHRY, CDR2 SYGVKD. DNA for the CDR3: TGTGCCATCGGGACTAGCGCCTCCTACGAGCAGTACTTC. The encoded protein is CAIGTSASYEQYF.

CDR3: CASSLDSGAPRTEAFF. The CDR3 coding sequence is TGTGCCAGCAGCTTAGATAGCGGGGCGCCTCGAACTGAAGCTTTCTTT. V and J are TRBV7-8 and TRBJ1-1; TRBD1 is a possible D gene (5 bases). Trimming removed 1 base at V and 5 bases at J, with 17 bases between. Germline assignment: CDR1 SGHVS and CDR2 FQNEAQ. The CDR3 length is 16 residues.

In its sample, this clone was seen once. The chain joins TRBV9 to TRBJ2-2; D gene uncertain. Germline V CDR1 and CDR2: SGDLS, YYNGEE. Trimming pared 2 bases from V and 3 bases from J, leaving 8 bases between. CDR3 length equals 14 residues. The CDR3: CASSVLVDTGELFF. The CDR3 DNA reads TGTGCCAGCAGCGTCTTAGTGGACACCGGGGAGCTGTTTTTT.

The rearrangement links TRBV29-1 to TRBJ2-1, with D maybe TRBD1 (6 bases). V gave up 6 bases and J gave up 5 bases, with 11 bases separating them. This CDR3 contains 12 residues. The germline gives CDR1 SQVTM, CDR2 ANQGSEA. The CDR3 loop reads CSVPTGDNEQFF. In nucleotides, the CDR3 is TGCAGCGTGCCGACAGGAGACAATGAGCAGTTCTTC.

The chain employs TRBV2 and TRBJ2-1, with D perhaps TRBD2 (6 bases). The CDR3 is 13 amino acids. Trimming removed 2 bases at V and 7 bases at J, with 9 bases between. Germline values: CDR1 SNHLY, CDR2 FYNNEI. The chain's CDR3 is CASSELRGNEQFF. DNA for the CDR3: TGTGCCAGCAGTGAATTGCGGGGTAATGAGCAGTTCTTC.

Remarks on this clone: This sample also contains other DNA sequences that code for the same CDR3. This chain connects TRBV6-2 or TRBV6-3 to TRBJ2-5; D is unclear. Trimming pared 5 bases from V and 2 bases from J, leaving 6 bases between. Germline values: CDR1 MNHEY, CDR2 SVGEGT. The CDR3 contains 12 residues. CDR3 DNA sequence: TGTGCCAGCAGTAGCAGGCAAGAGACCCAGTACTTC. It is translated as CASSSRQETQYF.

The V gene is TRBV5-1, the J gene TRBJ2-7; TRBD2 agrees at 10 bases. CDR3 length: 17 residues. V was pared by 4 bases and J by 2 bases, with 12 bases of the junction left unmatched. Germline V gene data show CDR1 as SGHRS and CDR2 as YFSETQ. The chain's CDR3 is CASSRQSSGRGAYEQYF. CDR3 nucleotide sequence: TGCGCCAGCAGCCGTCAGTCGAGCGGGAGGGGGGCCTACGAGCAGTACTTC.

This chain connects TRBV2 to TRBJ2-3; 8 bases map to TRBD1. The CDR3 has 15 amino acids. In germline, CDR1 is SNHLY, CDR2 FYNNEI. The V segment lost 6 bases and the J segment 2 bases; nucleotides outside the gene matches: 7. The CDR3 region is CASRGQGLSTDTQYF. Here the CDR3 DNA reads TGTGCCAGCAGAGGACAGGGCCTATCCACAGATACGCAGTATTTT.

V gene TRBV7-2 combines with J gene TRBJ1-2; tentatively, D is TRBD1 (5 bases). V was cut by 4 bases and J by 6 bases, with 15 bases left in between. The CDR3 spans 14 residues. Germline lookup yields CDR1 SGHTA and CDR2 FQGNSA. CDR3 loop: CASSSSNPGDGYTF. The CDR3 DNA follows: TGTGCCAGCAGCTCCTCTAATCCGGGGGATGGCTACACCTTC.